These T cell receptor beta chains were read from a single sample in a study of CXCR3-negative and CXCR3-positive naive CD8 T cells. TCRdb reworked the 5' RACE reads into one entry per CDR3 protein, no DNA. The sample shows about 150,000 distinct CDR3 sequences, and 0.45% to 0.6% sits with its ten largest clones. The specimen sequenced was naive CXCR3+ CD8+ T cells from blood. The origin of the receptors is a human donor in good health. Some clones in this sample may be carry-over from other donors' samples. Both conserved end residues are part of each CDR3. Fields, in order: J gene, V gene, CDR3 protein.

>TRBJ2-1|TRBV12-3/TRBV12-4
CASSFGGRGSYNEQFF
>TRBJ2-7|TRBV6-6
CASWGGPVYEQYF
>TRBJ2-5|TRBV10-3
CAISESLHLQETQYF
>TRBJ2-7|TRBV7-2
CASSFGAHEQYF
>TRBJ2-1|TRBV7-9
CASSSGLAGFSSYNEQFF
>TRBJ2-1|TRBV2
CASRPGLSSYNEQFF
>TRBJ2-1|TRBV12-3/TRBV12-4
CATGQGGEQFF
>TRBJ2-7|TRBV12-3/TRBV12-4
CASRGWVNEGEQYF
>TRBJ1-1|TRBV29-1
CSVLTGRGAEAFF
>TRBJ2-7|TRBV27
CASSLTGDSYEQYF
>TRBJ2-7|TRBV7-3
CASSLTSGTVYEQYF
>TRBJ2-1|TRBV5-5
CASSLGGGASGTNEQFF
>TRBJ1-2|TRBV29-1
CSARRTDYGYTF
>TRBJ2-1|TRBV29-1
CSVEYNSGRYNEQFF
>TRBJ2-5|TRBV6-6
CASSYIVRPSGNQETQYF
>TRBJ2-7|TRBV14
CASSARWEQYF
>TRBJ1-2|TRBV29-1
CSVAWGTNYGYTF
>TRBJ2-7|TRBV29-1
CSVEQPGSYEQYF
>TRBJ2-7|TRBV29-1
CSVDGDSSYEQYF
>TRBJ2-1|TRBV19
CASESYGGENEQFF
>TRBJ2-3|TRBV12-3/TRBV12-4
CASRTSGSTDTQYF
>TRBJ1-2|TRBV14
CASSPGHLYGYTF
>TRBJ2-5|TRBV6-6
CASSYFFKPGLAGGETQYF
>TRBJ1-1|TRBV30
CAWSETGGDTEAFF
>TRBJ2-7|TRBV29-1
CSVAGPLGTGDEQYF
>TRBJ2-7|TRBV7-8
CASQRTGSSYEQYF
>TRBJ2-2|TRBV6-2/TRBV6-3
CASSYSGDTGELFF
>TRBJ1-2|TRBV20-1
CSARGGHRKVDYTF
>TRBJ2-7|TRBV5-1
CASRSSYEQYF
>TRBJ2-7|TRBV15
CATSATYIAIEQYF
>TRBJ1-2|TRBV29-1
CSVLGLTGDSYGYTF
>TRBJ2-1|TRBV7-3
CASSFTSGEQFF
>TRBJ2-7|TRBV29-1
CSASTGGYEQYF
>TRBJ2-1|TRBV6-2/TRBV6-3
CASSRQGGNEQFF
>TRBJ2-7|TRBV28
CASSLSPQGTTYEQYF
>TRBJ1-2|TRBV28
CASRLLSAGGNYGYTF
>TRBJ2-5|TRBV9
CASSVTDRQETQYF
>TRBJ2-5|TRBV28
CATKRGLTETQYF
>TRBJ2-6|TRBV4-2
CASLEDPQGGPGANVLTF
>TRBJ2-7|TRBV29-1
CSVEATGPQANSYEQYF
>TRBJ1-6|TRBV4-1
CASSQEFSGVYNSPLQF
>TRBJ1-1|TRBV29-1
CSVEGTVSEAFF
>TRBJ2-1|TRBV7-3
CASSLAGGVLNEQFF
>TRBJ1-2|TRBV29-1
CSVEDRAGGYTF
>TRBJ2-7|TRBV27
CASSPSGYSYEQYF
>TRBJ2-1|TRBV7-9
CASSLVVHNEQFF